This T cell receptor (beta chain) was profiled in a study of T cell changes during pregnancy in multiple sclerosis (dated 2019 in TCRdb). With respect to the entire study: Changes in the T cell repertoire over the course of pregnancy were examined in this study in women with multiple sclerosis.

To prepare the library, the immunoSEQ multiplex PCR assay was applied. Held by TCRdb, this immuneACCESS table contains in-frame sequences only and omits some clones. Under half of the omission traces to an unresolved V gene where checked; the cause of the rest is unknown. This sample gives roughly 58,000 clones in total; about 92% of them show up just once. Just over 3% of the sample belongs to the ten largest clones. Trimming accounts for 2 bases at V and 8 bases at J, while the number of junction bases matched to no gene is 7. According to the germline V gene, CDR1 reads SGHTA and CDR2 reads FQGNSA. Counted from cysteine to phenylalanine, this CDR3 has 15 amino acids. The sequence is cut down to CDR3 DNA, 45 bases in frame from base 1. Comment on this clone: The clone's antigen remains unknown. It has no much larger one-base neighbor in the sample; base qualities were not kept.

The material was CD8+ T cells from peripheral blood mononuclear cells, obtained before pregnancy. The chain was built from TRBV7-2 and TRBJ1-2, with TRBD1 identical over 11 junction bases. The origin of this receptor is a female donor with multiple sclerosis, enrolled in a pregnancy study. The encoded CDR3 is CASSLLGQGAHGYTF. In nucleotides, the sequence is TGTGCCAGCAGCTTATTAGGACAGGGGGCGCACGGCTACACCTTC.